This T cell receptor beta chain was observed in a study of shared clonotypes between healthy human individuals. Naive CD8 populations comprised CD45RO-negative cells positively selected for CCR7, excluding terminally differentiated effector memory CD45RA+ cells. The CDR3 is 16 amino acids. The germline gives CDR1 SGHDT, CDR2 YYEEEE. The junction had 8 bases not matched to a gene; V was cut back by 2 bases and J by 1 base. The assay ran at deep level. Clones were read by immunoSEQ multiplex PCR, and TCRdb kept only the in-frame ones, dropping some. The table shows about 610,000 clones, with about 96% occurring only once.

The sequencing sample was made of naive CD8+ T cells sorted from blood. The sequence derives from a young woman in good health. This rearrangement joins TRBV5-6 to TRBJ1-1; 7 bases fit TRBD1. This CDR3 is CASSLTGAGSNTEAFF. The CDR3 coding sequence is TGTGCCAGCAGCTTAACAGGGGCGGGGTCGAACACTGAAGCTTTCTTT.